The clone carrying this T cell receptor beta chain was counted only a few times. These data are taken from a study of shared clonotypes between healthy human individuals. V was shortened by 1 base and J by 7 bases, with 7 bases between the two germline ends. The germline V gene encodes CDR1 SEHNR and CDR2 FQNEAQ (reference sequence). The CDR3 extends over 12 amino acids. The repertoire was sequenced with immunoSEQ multiplex PCR; TCRdb's copy has only in-frame clones and lacks some. The sample consists of fewer than 3 million clones, just under 95% of them appearing once. The chain carries TRBV7-9 and TRBJ1-1; D uncertain. This sequence was found in a man in his late teens or twenties in good health. Some clones in this sample may be carry-over from other donors' samples. The sequenced material came from naive CD4+ T cells from PBMCs. Subset denoted: CD45RA+ positively selected. CDR3 DNA sequence: TGTGCCAGCAGCTTAGATAGGAGTGAAGCTTTCTTT. Amino acids: CASSLDRSEAFF. The whole variable domain, remainder taken from reference TRBV7-9 and TRBJ1-1, is DTGVSQNPRHKITKRGQNVTFRCDPISEHNRLYWYRQTLGQGPEFLTYFQNEAQLEKSRLLSDRFSAERPKGSFSTLEIQRTEQGDSAMYLCASSLDRSEAFFGQGTRLTVV.